This TCR beta chain is drawn from a study of blood T cells in healthy people across ages. Study results and limitations: PBMCs left unsorted prevented a conclusive naive versus antigen-experienced comparison. It was the long-lived donors that had more naive CD4+ cells and higher diversity than aged donors.

It was with a sample-barcoded 5' primer and a J-beta primer mix that a second PCR of roughly 7 to 12 cycles was run. Using its own MiXCR run on the 5' RACE reads, TCRdb lists one record per CDR3 protein. The sample lists around 870,000 distinct CDR3 sequences, around 28% occurring once. V was shortened by 5 bases and J by 3 bases, with 11 bases between the two germline ends. The CDR3 has 13 residues. Ten or more counts support this clonotype. Its target is not known. This chain joins TRBV12-3 or TRBV12-4 and TRBJ2-7; either TRBD1 or TRBD2 may fit D (5 bases each). Input material: blood. This receptor was obtained from a woman older than 75 in good health. The CDR3 sequence: CASSTGTHYEQYF. The CDR3 DNA follows: TGTGCCAGCAGTACCGGGACCCACTACGAGCAGTACTTC.